The T cell receptor (beta chain) described here comes from a study of cytomegalovirus exposure and HLA in healthy donors. Trimming stripped 0 bases from V and 0 bases from J, with 9 bases between. Per germline, CDR1 LGHNA and CDR2 YSLEER. This CDR3 spans 16 amino acids. This PCR relied on a set of 60 Vbeta primers and 13 Jbeta primers. The assay was immunoSEQ multiplex PCR, and TCRdb's table has in-frame clones only and misses some. The profile shows about 150,000 clones, about 60% of them singletons. The source of this sequence is a woman aged 60-70 years in good health and CMV-seropositive. The source material was PBMCs. The chain recombines TRBV4-3 with TRBJ1-3; D may be TRBD1 (5 bases). The CDR3 protein is CASSQDPGDSGNTIYF. The CDR3 DNA sequence: TGCGCCAGCAGCCAAGATCCGGGGGACTCTGGAAACACCATATATTTT.